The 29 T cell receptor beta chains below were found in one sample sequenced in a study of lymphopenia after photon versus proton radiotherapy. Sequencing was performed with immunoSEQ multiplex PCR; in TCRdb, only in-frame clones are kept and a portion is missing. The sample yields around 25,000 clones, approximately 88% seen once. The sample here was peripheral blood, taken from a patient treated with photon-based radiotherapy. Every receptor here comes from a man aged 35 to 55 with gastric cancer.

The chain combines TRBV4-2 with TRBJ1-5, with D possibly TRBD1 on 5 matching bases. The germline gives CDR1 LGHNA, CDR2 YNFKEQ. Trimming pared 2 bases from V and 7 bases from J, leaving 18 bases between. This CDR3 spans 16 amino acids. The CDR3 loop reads CASSQSAGGFPQPQHF. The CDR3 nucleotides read TGTGCCAGCAGCCAATCGGCGGGGGGGTTTCCCCAGCCCCAGCATTTT.

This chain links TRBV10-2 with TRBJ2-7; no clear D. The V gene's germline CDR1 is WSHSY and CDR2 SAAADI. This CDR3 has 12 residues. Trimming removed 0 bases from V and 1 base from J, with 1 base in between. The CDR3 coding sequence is TGCGCCAGCAGTGAGTCTTCCTACGAGCAGTACTTC. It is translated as CASSESSYEQYF.

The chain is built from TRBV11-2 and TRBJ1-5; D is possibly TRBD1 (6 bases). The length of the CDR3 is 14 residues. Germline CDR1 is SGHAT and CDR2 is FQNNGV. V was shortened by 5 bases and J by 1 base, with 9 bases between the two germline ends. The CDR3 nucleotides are TGTGCCAGCAGCCGGGGGGGCAGCAATCAGCCCCAGCATTTT. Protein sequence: CASSRGGSNQPQHF.

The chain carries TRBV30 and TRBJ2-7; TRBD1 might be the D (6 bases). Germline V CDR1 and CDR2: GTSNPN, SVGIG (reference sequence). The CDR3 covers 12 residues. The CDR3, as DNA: TGTGCACTAAACCAGGGGACCTACGAGCAGTACTTC. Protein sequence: CALNQGTYEQYF.

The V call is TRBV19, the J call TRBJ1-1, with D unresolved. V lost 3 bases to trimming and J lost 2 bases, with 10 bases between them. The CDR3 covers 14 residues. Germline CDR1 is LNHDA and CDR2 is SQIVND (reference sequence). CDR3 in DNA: TGTGCCAGTAGTATCGGGCGGTCCAACACTGAAGCTTTCTTT. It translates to CASSIGRSNTEAFF.

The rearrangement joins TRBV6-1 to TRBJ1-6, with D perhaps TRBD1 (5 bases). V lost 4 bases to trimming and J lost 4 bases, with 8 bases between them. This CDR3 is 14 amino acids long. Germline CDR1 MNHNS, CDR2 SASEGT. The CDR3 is CASSAGPYNSPLHF. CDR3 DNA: TGTGCCAGCAGTGCAGGGCCTTATAATTCACCCCTCCACTTT.

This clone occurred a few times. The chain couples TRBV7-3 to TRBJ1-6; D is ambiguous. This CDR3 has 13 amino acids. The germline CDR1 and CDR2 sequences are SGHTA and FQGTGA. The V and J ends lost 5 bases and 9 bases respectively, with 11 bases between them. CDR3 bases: TGTGCCAGCAGCCAAGGACTAGGTTCACCCCTCCACTTT. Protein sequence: CASSQGLGSPLHF.

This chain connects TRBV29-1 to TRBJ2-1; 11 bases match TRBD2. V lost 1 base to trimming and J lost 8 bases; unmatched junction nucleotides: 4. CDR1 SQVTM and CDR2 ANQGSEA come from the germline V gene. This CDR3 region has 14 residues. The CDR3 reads CSVEGSGGAHEQFF. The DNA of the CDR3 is TGCAGCGTTGAAGGTAGCGGGGGGGCCCATGAGCAGTTCTTC.

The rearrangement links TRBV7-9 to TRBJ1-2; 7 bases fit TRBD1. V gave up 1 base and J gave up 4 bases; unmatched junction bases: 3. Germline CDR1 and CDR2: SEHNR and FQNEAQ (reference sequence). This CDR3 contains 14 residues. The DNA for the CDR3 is TGTGCCAGCAGCTTAGAAGGACAGGCCTATGGCTACACCTTC. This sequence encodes CASSLEGQAYGYTF.

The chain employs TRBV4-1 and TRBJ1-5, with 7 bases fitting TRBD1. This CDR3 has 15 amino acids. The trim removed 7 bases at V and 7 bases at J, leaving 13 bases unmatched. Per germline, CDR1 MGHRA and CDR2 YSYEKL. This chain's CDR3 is CASNLTPGGYQPQHF. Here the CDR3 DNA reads TGCGCCAGCAACCTCACACCAGGGGGGTACCAGCCCCAGCATTTT.

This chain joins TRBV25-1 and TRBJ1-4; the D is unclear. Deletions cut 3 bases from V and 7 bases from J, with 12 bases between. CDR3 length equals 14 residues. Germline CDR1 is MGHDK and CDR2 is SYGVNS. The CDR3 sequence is CASSDHAGSEKLFF. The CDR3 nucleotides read TGTGCCAGCAGTGACCATGCAGGCAGTGAAAAACTGTTTTTT.

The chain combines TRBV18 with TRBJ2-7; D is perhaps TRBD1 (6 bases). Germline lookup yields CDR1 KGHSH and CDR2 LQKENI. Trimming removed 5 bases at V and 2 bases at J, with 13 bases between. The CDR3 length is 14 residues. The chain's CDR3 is CASSAETGPYEQYF. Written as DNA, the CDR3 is TGTGCCAGCTCAGCCGAGACAGGTCCCTACGAGCAGTACTTC.

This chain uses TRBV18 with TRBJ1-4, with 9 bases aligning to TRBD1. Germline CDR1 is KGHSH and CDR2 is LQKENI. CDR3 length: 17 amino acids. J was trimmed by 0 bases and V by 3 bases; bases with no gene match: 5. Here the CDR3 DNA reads TGTGCCAGCTCACCCACGACAGGGGGAGCAACTAATGAAAAACTGTTTTTT. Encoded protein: CASSPTTGGATNEKLFF.

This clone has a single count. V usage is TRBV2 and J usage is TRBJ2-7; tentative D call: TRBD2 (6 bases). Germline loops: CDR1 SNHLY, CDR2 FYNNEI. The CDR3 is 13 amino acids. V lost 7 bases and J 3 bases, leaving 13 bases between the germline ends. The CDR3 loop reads CASTFTSIYEQYF. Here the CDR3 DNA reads TGTGCCAGCACATTCACTAGCATCTACGAGCAGTACTTC. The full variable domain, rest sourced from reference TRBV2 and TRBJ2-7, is EPEVTQTPSHQVTQMGQEVILRCVPISNHLYFYWYRQILGQKVEFLVSFYNNEISEKSEIFDDQFSVERPDGSNFTLKIRSTKLEDSAMYFCASTFTSIYEQYFGPGTRLTVT.

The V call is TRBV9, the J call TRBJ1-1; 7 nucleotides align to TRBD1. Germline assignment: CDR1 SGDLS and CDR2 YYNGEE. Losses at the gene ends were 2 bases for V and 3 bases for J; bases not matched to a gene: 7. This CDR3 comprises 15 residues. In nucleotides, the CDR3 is TGTGCCAGCAGCGTCGGGACAGCGAGGGACACTGAAGCTTTCTTT. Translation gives CASSVGTARDTEAFF.

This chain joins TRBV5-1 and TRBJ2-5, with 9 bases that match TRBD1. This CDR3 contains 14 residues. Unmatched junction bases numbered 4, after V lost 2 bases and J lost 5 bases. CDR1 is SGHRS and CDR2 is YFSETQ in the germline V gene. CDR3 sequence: CASSLRTGEETQYF. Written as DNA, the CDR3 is TGCGCCAGCAGCTTAAGGACAGGGGAGGAGACCCAGTACTTC.

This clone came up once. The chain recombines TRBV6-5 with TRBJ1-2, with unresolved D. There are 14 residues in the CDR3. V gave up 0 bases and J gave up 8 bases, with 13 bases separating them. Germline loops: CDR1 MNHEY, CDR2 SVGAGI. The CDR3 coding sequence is TGTGCCAGCAGTTACTCCTTCGGGTCGGACGGCTACACCTTC. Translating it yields CASSYSFGSDGYTF.

As DNA, the CDR3 is TGTGCCAGTAGTATAGGACAGCGAGAATCACCCCTCCACTTT. Translation: CASSIGQRESPLHF. This sequence joins TRBV19 and TRBJ1-6; maybe TRBD1 (5 bases). Germline V lookup: CDR1 LNHDA, CDR2 SQIVND (reference sequence). V was pared by 1 base and J by 10 bases, with 11 bases between. The CDR3 length is 14 residues.

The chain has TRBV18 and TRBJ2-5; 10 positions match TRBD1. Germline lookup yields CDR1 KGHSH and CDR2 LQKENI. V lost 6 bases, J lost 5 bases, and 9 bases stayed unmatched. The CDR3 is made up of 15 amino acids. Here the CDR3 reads CASSLTPDRGETQYF. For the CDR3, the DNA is TGTGCCAGCTCCCTGACCCCGGACAGGGGGGAGACCCAGTACTTC.

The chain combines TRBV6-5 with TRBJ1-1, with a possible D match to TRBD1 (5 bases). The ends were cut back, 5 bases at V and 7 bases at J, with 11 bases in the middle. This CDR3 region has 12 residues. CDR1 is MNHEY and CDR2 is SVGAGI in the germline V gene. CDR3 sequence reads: CASSDWGNEAFF. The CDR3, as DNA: TGTGCCAGCAGTGACTGGGGGAATGAAGCTTTCTTT.

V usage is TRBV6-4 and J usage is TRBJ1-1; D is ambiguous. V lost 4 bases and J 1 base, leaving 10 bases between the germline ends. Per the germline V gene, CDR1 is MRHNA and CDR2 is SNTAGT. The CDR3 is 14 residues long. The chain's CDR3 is CASSASPGNTEAFF. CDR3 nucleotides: TGTGCCAGCAGTGCCTCCCCCGGGAACACTGAAGCTTTCTTT.

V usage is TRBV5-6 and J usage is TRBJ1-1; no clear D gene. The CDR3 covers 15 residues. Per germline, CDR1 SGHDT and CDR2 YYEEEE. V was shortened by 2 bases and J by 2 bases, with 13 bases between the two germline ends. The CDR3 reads CASSFVNAENTEAFF. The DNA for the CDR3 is TGTGCCAGCAGCTTTGTTAACGCAGAAAACACTGAAGCTTTCTTT.

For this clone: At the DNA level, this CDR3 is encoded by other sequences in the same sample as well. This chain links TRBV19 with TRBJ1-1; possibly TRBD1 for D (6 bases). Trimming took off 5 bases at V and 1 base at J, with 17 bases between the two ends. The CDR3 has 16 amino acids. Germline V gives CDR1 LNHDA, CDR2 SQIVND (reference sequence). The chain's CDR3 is CASSPPGTTGNTEAFF. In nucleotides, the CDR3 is TGTGCCAGTAGTCCCCCAGGGACGACAGGGAACACTGAAGCTTTCTTT. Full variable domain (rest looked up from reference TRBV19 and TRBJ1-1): DGGITQSPKYLFRKEGQNVTLSCEQNLNHDAMYWYRQDPGQGLRLIYYSQIVNDFQKGDIAEGYSVSREKKESFPLTVTSAQKNPTAFYLCASSPPGTTGNTEAFFGQGTRLTVV.

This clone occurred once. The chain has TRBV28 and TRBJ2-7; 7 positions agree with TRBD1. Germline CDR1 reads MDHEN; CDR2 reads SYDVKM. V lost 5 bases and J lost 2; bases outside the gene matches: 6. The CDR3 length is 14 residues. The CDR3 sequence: CASSAHQGAYEQYF. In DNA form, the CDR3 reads TGTGCCAGCAGTGCCCACCAGGGGGCCTACGAGCAGTACTTC.

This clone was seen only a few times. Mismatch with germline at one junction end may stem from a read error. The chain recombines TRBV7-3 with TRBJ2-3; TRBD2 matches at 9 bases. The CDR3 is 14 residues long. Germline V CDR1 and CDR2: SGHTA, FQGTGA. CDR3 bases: TGTGCCAGCACCTTAGCGGGGGGCACAGATACGCAGTATTTT. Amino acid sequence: CASTLAGGTDTQYF.

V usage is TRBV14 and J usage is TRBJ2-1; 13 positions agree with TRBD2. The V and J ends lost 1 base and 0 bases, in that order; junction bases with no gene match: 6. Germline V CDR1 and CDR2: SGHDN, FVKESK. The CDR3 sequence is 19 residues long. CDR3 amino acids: CASSQGLAGGSSSYNEQFF. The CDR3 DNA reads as TGTGCCAGCAGCCAAGGACTAGCGGGGGGCAGCAGCTCCTACAATGAGCAGTTCTTC.

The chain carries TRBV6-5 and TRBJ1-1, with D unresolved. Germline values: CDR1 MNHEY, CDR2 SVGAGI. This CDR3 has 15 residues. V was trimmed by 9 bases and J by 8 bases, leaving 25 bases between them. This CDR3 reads CASSELTVLHGEAFF. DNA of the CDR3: TGTGCCAGTTCAGAGTTGACGGTCCTACACGGGGAAGCTTTCTTT.

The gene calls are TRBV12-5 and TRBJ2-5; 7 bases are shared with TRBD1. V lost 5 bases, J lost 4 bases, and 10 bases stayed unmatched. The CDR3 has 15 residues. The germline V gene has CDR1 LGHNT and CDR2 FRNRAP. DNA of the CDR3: TGTGCTAGTGGTCCCGGACAGGTATTAGGAGAGACCCAGTACTTC. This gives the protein CASGPGQVLGETQYF.

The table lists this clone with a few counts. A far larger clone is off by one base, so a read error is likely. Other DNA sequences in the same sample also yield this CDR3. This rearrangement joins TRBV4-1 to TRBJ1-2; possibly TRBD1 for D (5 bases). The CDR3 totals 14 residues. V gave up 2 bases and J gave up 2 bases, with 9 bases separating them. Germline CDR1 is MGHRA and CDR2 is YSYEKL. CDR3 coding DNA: TGCGCCAGCAGCCAACCCCGGGACAACTATGGCTACACCTTC. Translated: CASSQPRDNYGYTF.